This T cell receptor beta chain was identified in a study of blood T cell repertoires in COVID-19. CDR1 SGDLS and CDR2 YYNGEE come from the germline V gene. The CDR3 sequence is 16 residues long. Unmatched junction bases numbered 7, after V lost 0 bases and J lost 4 bases. Sequencing was performed with immunoSEQ multiplex PCR; in TCRdb, only in-frame clones are kept and a portion is missing. The sample lists 150,000 or so clones; around 81% were seen once. The clonotype was recovered from a man between 60 and 75 years old with active or convalescent COVID-19. Source material: peripheral blood. The chain couples TRBV9 to TRBJ1-1; 9 nucleotides line up with TRBD1. The CDR3 DNA follows: TGTGCCAGCAGCGTAGTCAGAGGGACAGGGAGCACTGAAGCTTTCTTT. This sequence encodes CASSVVRGTGSTEAFF.